Listed below are T cell receptor beta chains from one sample, sequenced in a study of T cells expressing NK-cell markers. TCRdb re-called the 5' RACE reads and gives one entry per CDR3 protein, without DNA. In all, the sample yields roughly 180,000 distinct CDR3 sequences. The sequenced sample consisted of blood T cells: a sorted CD56 or NKG2C T cell subset, CD4+ or CD8+ T cells, or bulk PBMC T cells (not recorded which). These receptors came from a woman between 18 and 69 years old in good health. The CDR3 runs from the conserved cysteine through the conserved F or W.

j_call: TRBJ1-2; cdr3_length: 14; v_call: TRBV10-3; cdr3_aa: CAISPSNFNYGYTF
j_call: TRBJ2-7; cdr3_length: 15; v_call: TRBV7-8; cdr3_aa: CASSPSGQGAGEQYF
j_call: TRBJ2-5; cdr3_length: 16; v_call: TRBV6-1; cdr3_aa: CASSEEGTPPYETQYF
j_call: TRBJ2-3; cdr3_length: 16; v_call: TRBV7-9; cdr3_aa: CASSPTRGDRTDTQYF
j_call: TRBJ2-2; cdr3_length: 15; v_call: TRBV7-2; cdr3_aa: CASSLTSGASGELFF
j_call: TRBJ1-2; cdr3_length: 13; v_call: TRBV29-1; cdr3_aa: CSAGGSLRYGYTF
j_call: TRBJ2-5; cdr3_length: 14; v_call: TRBV7-2; cdr3_aa: CASSLHYGGETQYF
j_call: TRBJ2-7; cdr3_length: 15; v_call: TRBV3-1; cdr3_aa: CASSRGAAEGYEQYF
j_call: TRBJ2-3; cdr3_length: 16; v_call: TRBV6-1; cdr3_aa: CASSPASGSGGNTQYF
j_call: TRBJ2-4; cdr3_length: 13; v_call: TRBV9; cdr3_aa: CASAGPEFDIQYF
j_call: TRBJ1-2; cdr3_length: 15; v_call: TRBV25-1; cdr3_aa: CASSESGTGNYGYTF
j_call: TRBJ2-3; cdr3_length: 15; v_call: TRBV14; cdr3_aa: CASSPQGTGMDTQYF
j_call: TRBJ2-7; cdr3_length: 17; v_call: TRBV5-1; cdr3_aa: CASSLGDGLGRSYEQYF
j_call: TRBJ2-5; cdr3_length: 16; v_call: TRBV20-1; cdr3_aa: CSARDLAGCGGETQYF
j_call: TRBJ2-5; cdr3_length: 15; v_call: TRBV5-5; cdr3_aa: CASNEWGQEKETQYF
j_call: TRBJ2-5; cdr3_length: 12; v_call: TRBV3-1; cdr3_aa: CASSLSKETQYF
j_call: TRBJ1-2; cdr3_length: 15; v_call: TRBV18; cdr3_aa: CASSRDRGSSYGYTF
j_call: TRBJ2-3; cdr3_length: 16; v_call: TRBV7-9; cdr3_aa: CASSPAAGGIGDTQYF
j_call: TRBJ1-3; cdr3_length: 18; v_call: TRBV11-1; cdr3_aa: CASSFTDREVLSGNTIYF
j_call: TRBJ2-1; cdr3_length: 13; v_call: TRBV20-1; cdr3_aa: CRASGTSPGEQFF
j_call: TRBJ2-1; cdr3_length: 12; v_call: TRBV7-3; cdr3_aa: CASSFDGGEQFF
j_call: TRBJ2-7; cdr3_length: 14; v_call: TRBV7-3; cdr3_aa: CASSLQGGGYEQYF
j_call: TRBJ1-1; cdr3_length: 15; v_call: TRBV9; cdr3_aa: CASSVGFSGETEAFF
j_call: TRBJ2-2; cdr3_length: 13; v_call: TRBV7-3; cdr3_aa: CASKAENTGELFF
j_call: TRBJ2-1; cdr3_length: 13; v_call: TRBV12-3/TRBV12-4; cdr3_aa: CASSFSWQDEQFF
j_call: TRBJ2-1; cdr3_length: 18; v_call: TRBV29-1; cdr3_aa: CSVASAGLAGSSYNEQFF
j_call: TRBJ2-1; cdr3_length: 16; v_call: TRBV7-9; cdr3_aa: CASSSLAGGIWNEQFF
j_call: TRBJ1-1; cdr3_length: 14; v_call: TRBV29-1; cdr3_aa: CSVEVGTVNTEAFF
j_call: TRBJ2-2; cdr3_length: 17; v_call: TRBV3-1; cdr3_aa: CASSQDGQGLYTGELFF
j_call: TRBJ2-7; cdr3_length: 11; v_call: TRBV7-3; cdr3_aa: CASRNRGEQYF
j_call: TRBJ2-7; cdr3_length: 14; v_call: TRBV7-6; cdr3_aa: CASSSVAGGNEQYF
j_call: TRBJ2-3; cdr3_length: 15; v_call: TRBV5-5; cdr3_aa: CASSKGGLDTDTQYF
j_call: TRBJ2-5; cdr3_length: 13; v_call: TRBV11-2; cdr3_aa: CASSPNNQETQYF
j_call: TRBJ1-5; cdr3_length: 19; v_call: TRBV18; cdr3_aa: CASSPGTHLTGYSNQPQHF
j_call: TRBJ2-1; cdr3_length: 21; v_call: TRBV5-6; cdr3_aa: CASSPREVSGFPPRGEDEQFF
j_call: TRBJ1-5; cdr3_length: 13; v_call: TRBV20-1; cdr3_aa: CSAGGRRVQPQHF
j_call: TRBJ2-3; cdr3_length: 13; v_call: TRBV5-1; cdr3_aa: CASKTDSTDTQYF
j_call: TRBJ1-1; cdr3_length: 15; v_call: TRBV4-1; cdr3_aa: CASSLTSQSNTEAFF
j_call: TRBJ2-7; cdr3_length: 12; v_call: TRBV25-1; cdr3_aa: CASISSAGEQYF
j_call: TRBJ2-7; cdr3_length: 16; v_call: TRBV5-1; cdr3_aa: CASSPAPGTSGYEQYF
j_call: TRBJ1-6; cdr3_length: 15; v_call: TRBV7-2; cdr3_aa: CASSLGQVNNSPLHF
j_call: TRBJ2-5; cdr3_length: 16; v_call: TRBV11-2; cdr3_aa: CASSWGSGGALETQYF
j_call: TRBJ2-5; cdr3_length: 12; v_call: TRBV15; cdr3_aa: CATSRDKETQYF
j_call: TRBJ2-2; cdr3_length: 16; v_call: TRBV19; cdr3_aa: CATPWVGRYCAGELFF
j_call: TRBJ2-1; cdr3_length: 15; v_call: TRBV12-3/TRBV12-4; cdr3_aa: CASSLVPYPNNEQFF
j_call: TRBJ2-1; cdr3_length: 15; v_call: TRBV20-1; cdr3_aa: CSAPRGGGMENEQFF
j_call: TRBJ2-1; cdr3_length: 13; v_call: TRBV11-2; cdr3_aa: CASSTGMYNEQFF
j_call: TRBJ2-7; cdr3_length: 16; v_call: TRBV4-2; cdr3_aa: CASSQEAGGPSYEQYF
j_call: TRBJ2-2; cdr3_length: 14; v_call: TRBV7-3; cdr3_aa: CASSGGRNTGELFF
j_call: TRBJ2-1; cdr3_length: 17; v_call: TRBV12-5; cdr3_aa: CASGLEKGSGTYNEQFF
j_call: TRBJ1-2; cdr3_length: 15; v_call: TRBV4-2; cdr3_aa: CASSQDGQGSYGYTF
j_call: TRBJ2-6; cdr3_length: 17; v_call: TRBV4-2; cdr3_aa: CASSQDPGQVGANVLTF